This T cell receptor beta chain was sequenced in a study of shared clonotypes between healthy human individuals. Profiled with immunoSEQ multiplex PCR; TCRdb holds only in-frame clones, not every one. The table has some 800,000 clones, about 92% seen once; the top ten hold approximately 25%. CD45RO negativity and positive selection for CCR7 defined naive CD8 cells, a population that excluded terminally differentiated effector memory CD45RA+ cells. The CDR3 totals 15 residues. Trimming took off 1 base at V and 8 bases at J, with 17 bases between the two ends. Per the germline V gene, CDR1 is MNHNS and CDR2 is SASEGT.

The chain has TRBV6-1 and TRBJ1-2, with unresolved D. The source is a man in his thirties or forties in good health. The sequencing input was naive CD8+ T cells sorted from blood. Here the CDR3 reads CASSEEFLGLGGYTF. The CDR3 nucleotides read TGTGCCAGCAGTGAAGAATTCCTTGGCCTCGGGGGCTACACCTTC.